A selection of T cell receptor beta chains follows, all from one sample in a study of T cells in Graves' hyperthyroidism and ophthalmopathy. TCRdb re-analysed the multiplex PCR reads in MiXCR, keeping a single row per CDR3 protein. In the table there are 35,000 to 40,000 distinct CDR3 sequences, approximately 50% of which are singletons. The sequencing input was blood. The origin of the receptors is a woman aged 50 to 60 with Graves' hyperthyroidism that later progressed to Graves' ophthalmopathy. CDR3s include the opening cysteine and the closing phenylalanine or tryptophan. D genes are given only for firm matches. Part of the rows lack a size; the others show once, few, many or a class for expanded clones.

.,TRBD2,TRBJ2-7,TRBV10-2,TGCGCCACAGCTGGACTAGCGGCCTACGAGCAGTACTTC,CATAGLAAYEQYF
.,TRBD2,TRBJ2-1,TRBV5-1,TGCGCCAGCAGCCAACTAGCGGGGGGCGATAATGAGCAGTTCTTC,CASSQLAGGDNEQFF
many,TRBD1,TRBJ1-1,TRBV15,TGTGCCACCAGCAACTTACAGGGGGCCTCTGAAGCTTTCTTT,CATSNLQGASEAFF
.,.,TRBJ2-5,TRBV5-1,TGCGCCAGCAGCTGGATCGAGGACAGACCAAGAGAGACCCAGTACTTC,CASSWIEDRPRETQYF
.,.,TRBJ2-2,TRBV9,TGTGCCAGCAGCGTAGACGGGGAGCTGTTTTTT,CASSVDGELFF
few,TRBD2,TRBJ2-7,TRBV7-6,TGTGCTAGCAGCCCGGGACTAGCGCGCCTGACGGGTGTCTACGAGCAGTACTTC,CASSPGLARLTGVYEQYF
few,TRBD1,TRBJ2-7,TRBV13,TGTGCCAGCAGCTCCGGGACAGGGTCCTACGAGCAGTACTTC,CASSSGTGSYEQYF
few,.,TRBJ1-3,TRBV24-1,TGTGCCAGCAGTTTAAAGCCTACAGGGTATGCTGGAAACACCATATATTTT,CASSLKPTGYAGNTIYF
many,TRBD1,TRBJ2-3,TRBV20-1,TGCAGTGCTAGGAGTTCGGGGCAGGGGGGCACAGATACGCAGTATTTT,CSARSSGQGGTDTQYF
many,TRBD2,TRBJ2-1,TRBV3-1,TGTGCCAGCAGCCCCTCCGGTGCGGGGGTCTTGGGTGAGCAGTTCTTC,CASSPSGAGVLGEQFF
many,.,TRBJ1-1,TRBV19,TGTGCCAGTATTACCCGGAGGGCCGAAGCTTTCTTT,CASITRRAEAFF
.,.,TRBJ2-5,TRBV12-3/TRBV12-4,TGTGCCAGCGGTTTAGGGGTGAGGGAGGAGACCCAGTACTTC,CASGLGVREETQYF
.,.,TRBJ1-1,TRBV19,TGTGCCAGCCCCCGCCCGCGGGGCACTGAAGCTTTCTTT,CASPRPRGTEAFF
medium-sized,TRBD1,TRBJ1-2,TRBV10-3,TGTGCCATCAGGAAGGACAGGAGTAACTATGGCTACACCTTC,CAIRKDRSNYGYTF
many,.,TRBJ1-3,TRBV5-1,TGCGCCAGCAGCTTTGGTCACAGTTTGTCTCGTGGAAACACCATATATTTT,CASSFGHSLSRGNTIYF
.,.,TRBJ2-1,TRBV20-1,TGCAGTGCTAGAGTGGGGGTTGAGCAGTTCTTC,CSARVGVEQFF
.,.,TRBJ2-3,TRBV27,TGTGCCAGCCACCAGAGGGCCTTGGGACACCGGGAGTTAGATACGCAGTATTTT,CASHQRALGHRELDTQYF
many,TRBD1,TRBJ1-2,TRBV4-2,TGTGCCAGCAGCCACGGGGACAGGGAGGGCTATGGCTACACCTTC,CASSHGDREGYGYTF
many,.,TRBJ1-1,TRBV30,TGTGCCTGGAGTGTTCGGCCGATGAACACTGAAGCTTTCTTT,CAWSVRPMNTEAFF
many,TRBD1,TRBJ2-1,TRBV15,TGTGCCACCAGCGAAGGGACAGGGGGCGGCCCCCGCTACAATGAGCAGTTCTTC,CATSEGTGGGPRYNEQFF
medium-sized,TRBD2,TRBJ2-1,TRBV24-1,TGTGCCACCAGTGACTTCACTAGCGGGAGATCGAATGAGCAGTTCTTC,CATSDFTSGRSNEQFF
medium-sized,.,TRBJ2-3,TRBV15,TGTGCCACCAGCGAAGGAGATACGCAGTATTTT,CATSEGDTQYF
once,TRBD1,TRBJ1-2,TRBV10-3,TGTGCCATCAGTGGTCTGACAGGGTATGGCTGCACCTTC,CAISGLTGYGCTF